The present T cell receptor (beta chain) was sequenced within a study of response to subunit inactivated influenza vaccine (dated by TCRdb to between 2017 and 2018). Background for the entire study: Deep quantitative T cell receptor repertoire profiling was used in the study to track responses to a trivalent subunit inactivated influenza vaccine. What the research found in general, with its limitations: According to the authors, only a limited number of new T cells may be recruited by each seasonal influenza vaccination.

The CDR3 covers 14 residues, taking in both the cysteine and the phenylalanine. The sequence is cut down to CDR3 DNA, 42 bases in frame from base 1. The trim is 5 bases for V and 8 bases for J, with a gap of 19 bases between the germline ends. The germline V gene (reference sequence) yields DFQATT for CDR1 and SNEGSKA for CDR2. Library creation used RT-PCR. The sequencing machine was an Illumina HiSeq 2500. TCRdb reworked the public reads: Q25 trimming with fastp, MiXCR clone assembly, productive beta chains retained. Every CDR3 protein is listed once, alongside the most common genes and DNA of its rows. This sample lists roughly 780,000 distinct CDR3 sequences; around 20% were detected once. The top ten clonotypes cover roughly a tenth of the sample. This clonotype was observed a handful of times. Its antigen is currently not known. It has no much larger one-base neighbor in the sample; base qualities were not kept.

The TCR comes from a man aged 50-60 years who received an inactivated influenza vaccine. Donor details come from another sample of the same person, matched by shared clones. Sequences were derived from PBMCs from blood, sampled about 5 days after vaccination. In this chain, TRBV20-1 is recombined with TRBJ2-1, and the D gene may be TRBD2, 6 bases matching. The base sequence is TGCAGTGCTCTCGGCGGGATCCTTCGCGATGAGCAGTTCTTC. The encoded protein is CSALGGILRDEQFF.